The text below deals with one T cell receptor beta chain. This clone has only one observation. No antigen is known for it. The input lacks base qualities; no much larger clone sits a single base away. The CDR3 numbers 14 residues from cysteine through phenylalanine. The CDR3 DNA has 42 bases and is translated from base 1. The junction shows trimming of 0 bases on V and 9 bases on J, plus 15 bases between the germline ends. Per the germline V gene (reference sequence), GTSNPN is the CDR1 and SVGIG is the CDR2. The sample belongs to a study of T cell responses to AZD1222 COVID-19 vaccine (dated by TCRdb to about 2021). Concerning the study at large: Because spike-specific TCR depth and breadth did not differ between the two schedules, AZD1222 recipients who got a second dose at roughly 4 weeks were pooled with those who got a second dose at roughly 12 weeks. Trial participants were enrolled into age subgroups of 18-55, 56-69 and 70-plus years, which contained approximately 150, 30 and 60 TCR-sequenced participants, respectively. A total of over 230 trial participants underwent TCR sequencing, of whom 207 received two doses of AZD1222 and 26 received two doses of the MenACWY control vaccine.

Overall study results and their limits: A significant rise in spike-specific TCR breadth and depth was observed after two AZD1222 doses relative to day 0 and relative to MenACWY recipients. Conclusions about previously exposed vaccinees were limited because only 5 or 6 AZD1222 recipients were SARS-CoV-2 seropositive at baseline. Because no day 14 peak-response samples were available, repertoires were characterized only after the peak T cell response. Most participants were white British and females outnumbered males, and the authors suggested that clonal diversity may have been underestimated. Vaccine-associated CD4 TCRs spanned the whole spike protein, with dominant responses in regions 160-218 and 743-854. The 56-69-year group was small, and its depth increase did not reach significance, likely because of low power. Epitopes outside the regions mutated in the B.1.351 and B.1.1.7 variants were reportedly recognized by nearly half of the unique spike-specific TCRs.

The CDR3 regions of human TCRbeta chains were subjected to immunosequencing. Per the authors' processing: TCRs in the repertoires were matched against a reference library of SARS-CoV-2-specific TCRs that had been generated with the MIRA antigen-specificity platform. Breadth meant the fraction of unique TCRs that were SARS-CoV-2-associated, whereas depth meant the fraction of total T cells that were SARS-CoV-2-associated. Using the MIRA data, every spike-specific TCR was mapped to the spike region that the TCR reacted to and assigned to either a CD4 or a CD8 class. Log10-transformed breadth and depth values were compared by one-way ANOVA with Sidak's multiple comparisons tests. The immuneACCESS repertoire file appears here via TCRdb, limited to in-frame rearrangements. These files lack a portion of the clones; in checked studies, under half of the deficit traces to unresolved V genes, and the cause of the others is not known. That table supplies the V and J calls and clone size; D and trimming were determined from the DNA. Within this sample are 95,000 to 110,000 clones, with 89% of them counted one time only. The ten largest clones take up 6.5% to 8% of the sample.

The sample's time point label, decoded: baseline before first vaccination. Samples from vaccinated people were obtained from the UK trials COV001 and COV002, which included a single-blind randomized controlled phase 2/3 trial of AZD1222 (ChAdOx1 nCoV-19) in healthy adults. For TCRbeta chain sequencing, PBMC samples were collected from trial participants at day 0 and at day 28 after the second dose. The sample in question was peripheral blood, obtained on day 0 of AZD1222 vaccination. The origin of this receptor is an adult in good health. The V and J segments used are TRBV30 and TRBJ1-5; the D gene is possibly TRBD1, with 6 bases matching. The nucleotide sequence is TGTGCCTGGAGTGTCAACAGGGAGTTGCTGCCCCAGCATTTT. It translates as CAWSVNRELLPQHF.